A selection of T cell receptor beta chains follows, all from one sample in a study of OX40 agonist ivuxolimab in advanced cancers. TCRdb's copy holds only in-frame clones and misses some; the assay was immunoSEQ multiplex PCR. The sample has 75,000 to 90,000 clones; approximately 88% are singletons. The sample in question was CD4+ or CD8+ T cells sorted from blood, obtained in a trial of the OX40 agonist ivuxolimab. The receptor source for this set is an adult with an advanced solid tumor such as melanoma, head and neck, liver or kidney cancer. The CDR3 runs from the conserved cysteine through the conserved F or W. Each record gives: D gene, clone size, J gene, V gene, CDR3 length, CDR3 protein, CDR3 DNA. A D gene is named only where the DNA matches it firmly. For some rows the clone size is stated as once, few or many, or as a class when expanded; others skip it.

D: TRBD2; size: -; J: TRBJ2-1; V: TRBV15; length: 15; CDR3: CATSTGTSGDNEQFF; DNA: TGTGCCACCAGCACAGGGACTAGCGGGGACAATGAGCAGTTCTTC
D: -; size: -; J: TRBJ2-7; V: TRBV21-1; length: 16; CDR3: CASSKGGEREVYEQYF; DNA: TGTGCCAGCAGCAAAGGGGGTGAGAGGGAAGTCTACGAGCAGTACTTC
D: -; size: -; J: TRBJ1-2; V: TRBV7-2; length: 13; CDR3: CASSLRVLGGYTF; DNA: TGTGCCAGCAGTCTCAGGGTATTGGGGGGCTACACCTTC
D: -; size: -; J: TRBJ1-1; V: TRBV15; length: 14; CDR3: CATSFDMMNTEAFF; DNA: TGTGCCACCAGCTTCGACATGATGAACACTGAAGCTTTCTTT
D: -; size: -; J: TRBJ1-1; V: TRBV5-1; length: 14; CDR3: CASSTPGGSGEAFF; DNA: TGCGCCAGCAGCACACCGGGAGGGTCCGGAGAAGCTTTCTTT
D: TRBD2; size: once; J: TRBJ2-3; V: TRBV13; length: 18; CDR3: CASSSGTSGRGSTDTQYF; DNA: TGTGCCAGCAGCTCCGGGACTAGCGGGAGGGGTAGCACAGATACGCAGTATTTT
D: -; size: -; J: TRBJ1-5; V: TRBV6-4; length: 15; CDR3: CASTSGKDSNQPQHF; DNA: TGTGCCAGCACTTCCGGGAAAGATAGCAATCAGCCCCAGCATTTT
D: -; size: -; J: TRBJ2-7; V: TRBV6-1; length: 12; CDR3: CASSENNYEQYF; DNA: TGTGCCAGCAGTGAAAATAACTACGAGCAGTACTTC
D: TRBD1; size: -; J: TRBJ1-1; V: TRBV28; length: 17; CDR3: CASRVPGQLNRDTEAFF; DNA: TGTGCCAGCAGGGTACCGGGACAGCTAAACAGGGACACTGAAGCTTTCTTT
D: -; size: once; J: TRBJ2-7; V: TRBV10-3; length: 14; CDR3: CAISGVQNSYEQYF; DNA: TGTGCCATCAGTGGAGTGCAGAACTCCTACGAGCAGTACTTC
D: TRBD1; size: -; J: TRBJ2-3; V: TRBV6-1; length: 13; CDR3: CASTGTASFTQYF; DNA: TGTGCCAGCACCGGGACAGCTTCTTTTACGCAGTATTTT
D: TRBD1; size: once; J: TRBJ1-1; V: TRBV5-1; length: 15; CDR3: CASSAGQGWNTEAFF; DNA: TGCGCCAGCAGCGCCGGACAGGGGTGGAACACTGAAGCTTTCTTT